Presented here are 12 T cell receptor beta chains from one specimen sequenced in a study of T cell repertoires in cytomegalovirus infection. Their antigens are not known. TCRdb called the reads again in MiXCR, with one record for every CDR3 protein. The sample includes 650,000 to 900,000 distinct CDR3 sequences, 30% to 35% seen only once; the top ten take around 12%. Sequencing was performed on cultured CD8+ T cells from PBMCs, taken from culture after CMV antigen stimulation. These TCRs come from a human donor in good health (CMV status not recorded). Some clones in this sample may be carry-over from other donors' samples.

This clonotype was recorded a few times. This chain links TRBV13 with TRBJ2-5; 7 bases are a match to TRBD1. Looked up from germline, CDR1 is PRHDT and CDR2 is FYEKMQ (reference sequence). The CDR3 spans 15 residues. Germline trimming cut 4 bases from V and 2 bases from J; bases unmatched to any gene: 7. In DNA form, the CDR3 reads TGTGCCAGCAGCTGGGGGCTGGACAGGCAAGAGACCCAGTACTTC. Translating gives CASSWGLDRQETQYF.

The chain combines TRBV7-9 with TRBJ1-1, with D maybe TRBD1 (6 bases). Germline loops: CDR1 SEHNR, CDR2 FQNEAQ (reference sequence). Trimming took off 5 bases at V and 0 bases at J, with 19 bases between the two ends. The CDR3 has 17 residues. The CDR3 DNA sequence: TGTGCCAGCAGCGAAATCAGGGGTCCGAGGGTGAACACTGAAGCTTTCTTT. This encodes CASSEIRGPRVNTEAFF. The whole variable domain, remainder taken from reference TRBV7-9 and TRBJ1-1, is DTGVSQNPRHKITKRGQNVTFRCDPISEHNRLYWYRQTLGQGPEFLTYFQNEAQLEKSRLLSDRFSAERPKGSFSTLEIQRTEQGDSAMYLCASSEIRGPRVNTEAFFGQGTRLTVV.

This clonotype was counted ten times or more. The chain joins TRBV7-9 to TRBJ1-5; 7 nucleotides line up with TRBD1. Germline CDR1 and CDR2: SEHNR and FQNEAQ (reference sequence). V was pared by 5 bases and J by 2 bases, with 6 bases of the junction left unmatched. This CDR3 region has 15 residues. The chain's CDR3 is CASSQDRDGNQPQHF. In DNA form, the CDR3 reads TGTGCCAGCAGCCAAGACAGGGACGGCAATCAGCCCCAGCATTTT.

V gene TRBV20-1 combines with J gene TRBJ1-2; 7 bases match TRBD1. CDR3 size: 15 residues. Trimming took 5 bases from V and 1 from J; bases not matched to a gene: 10. The V gene's germline CDR1 is DFQATT and CDR2 SNEGSKA (reference sequence). The CDR3 DNA follows: TGCAGTGCTTCGACAGGGCTTTGGAGTAACTATGGCTACACCTTC. Translation: CSASTGLWSNYGYTF.

J is TRBJ1-6 and V is TRBV6-2 or TRBV6-3, with D hard to call. Trimming cost V 7 bases and J 0 bases, with 4 bases left between them. Per the germline V gene, CDR1 is MNHEY and CDR2 is SVGEGT. The CDR3 runs to 13 residues. DNA of the CDR3: TGTGCCAGCATGAGCTCCTATAATTCACCCCTCCACTTT. The encoded protein is CASMSSYNSPLHF.

Concerning this clonotype: At one end, the junction sequence differs from germline, possibly due to a read error. The V gene is TRBV4-3, the J gene TRBJ1-1; D call uncertain. This CDR3 comprises 13 residues. CDR1 LGHNA and CDR2 YSLEER come from the germline V gene. The CDR3 region is CASSPQRNTKAFF. As DNA, the CDR3 is TGCGCCAGCAGCCCACAGAGGAACACTAAAGCTTTCTTT.

This chain links TRBV7-9 with TRBJ1-2, with TRBD1 as a possible D gene (6 bases). Germline V gives CDR1 SEHNR, CDR2 FQNEAQ (reference sequence). V lost 2 bases and J lost 4, with 14 bases in between. CDR3 length: 15 amino acids. CDR3 in amino acids: CASSLRRGEFYGYTF. Written as DNA, the CDR3 is TGTGCCAGCAGCTTACGTAGGGGGGAGTTCTATGGCTACACCTTC.

This clonotype has a single count. The chain combines TRBV27 with TRBJ1-5, with 9 bases identical to TRBD1. The V segment lost 5 bases and the J segment 11 bases; nucleotides outside the gene matches: 16. The CDR3 consists of 16 residues. Germline loops: CDR1 MNHEY, CDR2 SMNVEV (reference sequence). Written as DNA, the CDR3 is TGTGCCAGCAGTCCTCGGGGCGGACAGGGGTTGGGGTCCCAGCATTTT. This gives the protein CASSPRGGQGLGSQHF.

There are a few counts of this clonotype. This sequence joins TRBV15 and TRBJ2-7; 9 bases line up with TRBD1. Germline assignment: CDR1 LNHNV and CDR2 YYDKDF (reference sequence). V shed 4 bases and J 3 bases; nucleotides not matched to a gene: 4. The CDR3 is made up of 14 amino acids. The CDR3 region is CATSTRDRVYEQYF. Here the CDR3 DNA reads TGTGCCACCAGCACCCGGGACAGGGTCTACGAGCAGTACTTC.

This clonotype was detected only a few times. The rearrangement joins TRBV7-8 to TRBJ1-5; possible D gene TRBD1, 6 bases. The V end lost 3 bases, the J end lost 3 bases, and 9 bases lay between the germline ends. This CDR3 is built from 14 residues. In germline, CDR1 is SGHVS, CDR2 FQNEAQ. The CDR3 DNA is TGTGCCAGCAGCTTTGGACAGACCAATCAGCCCCAGCATTTT. Encoded protein: CASSFGQTNQPQHF.

This clonotype was detected many times. The chain links TRBV18 to TRBJ1-5; 7 nucleotides line up with TRBD1. The CDR3 contains 16 residues. V trimming: 2 bases; J trimming: 0 bases; junction bases outside the gene matches: 4. Per germline, CDR1 KGHSH and CDR2 LQKENI. The DNA for the CDR3 is TGTGCCAGCTCACCAGGGACAGAGTATAGCAATCAGCCCCAGCATTTT. Its translation is CASSPGTEYSNQPQHF.

V is TRBV7-6 and J is TRBJ2-3; D call uncertain. CDR1 and CDR2 from the germline V gene are SGHVS and FNYEAQ. Trimming cost V 6 bases and J 4 bases, with 14 bases left between them. The CDR3 length is 14 residues. The CDR3 bases are TGTGCCAGCAGTGGGGTAGGGCACGCAGATACGCAGTATTTT. Translation: CASSGVGHADTQYF. The entire variable domain, with the rest obtained from reference TRBV7-6 and TRBJ2-3, is as follows: GAGVSQSPRYKVTKRGQDVALRCDPISGHVSLYWYRQALGQGPEFLTYFNYEAQQDKSGLPNDRFSAERPEGSISTLTIQRTEQRDSAMYRCASSGVGHADTQYFGPGTRLTVL.